This TCR beta chain stems from a study of blood T cell repertoires in COVID-19. Profiling relied on immunoSEQ multiplex PCR, and the TCRdb table lists in-frame clones only, not all of them. The sample contains about 200,000 clones, roughly 90% of which appear only once. Trimming removed 6 bases from V and 6 bases from J; junction bases left unmatched: 5. The CDR3 has 14 residues. Germline lookup yields CDR1 MNHEY and CDR2 SMNVEV (reference sequence). The origin of this receptor is a woman in her late teens or twenties who had recovered from COVID-19. The sequenced material came from PBMCs or T cells enriched from blood (not recorded which). The gene calls are TRBV27 and TRBJ2-1; TRBD2 matches 10 bases. CDR3 coding DNA: TGTGCCAGCAGATTAGCGGGGGGCGGCAATGAGCAGTTCTTC. This gives the protein CASRLAGGGNEQFF.